This T cell receptor (beta chain) comes out of a study of shared clonotypes between healthy human individuals. Germline V gives CDR1 ENHRY, CDR2 SYGVKD. After removal of 4 bases from V and 4 bases from J, the junction contained 6 bases not matched to a gene. The length of the CDR3 is 16 residues. Profiling relied on immunoSEQ multiplex PCR, and the TCRdb table lists in-frame clones only, not all of them. The repertoire consists of nearly 750,000 clones, with over 60% occurring once and the leading ten covering under 2%. Note on this clone: Its antigen is undetermined.

The study, taken as a whole, reports: Rarefaction revealed incomplete sorted-subset sequencing despite large depth. A small donor pool kept down the genetic and exposure-history diversity that was represented. Clonotypes shared by all four donors outscored non-shared clonotypes in generation probability. A handful of donors shared 4.5% to 6.5% of their naive CD4 clonotypes.

The chain uses TRBV10-3 and TRBJ2-7, with TRBD2 identical over 14 bases. This TCR was sampled from a woman in her 30s in good health. Input material: memory CD4+ T cells sorted from blood. Subset indicated: CD45RA-negative fraction. The CDR3 loop is CAISAPGLAGVYEQYF. CDR3 nucleotide sequence: TGTGCCATCAGTGCACCGGGACTAGCGGGAGTGTACGAGCAGTACTTC.